This note documents a single T cell receptor (beta chain) sequence. This entry is derived from a study of CD8 T cells in Susac syndrome. The CDR3 has 14 amino acids. Trimming shortened V by 3 bases and J by 7 bases, and 16 bases separated the two germline ends. The germline V gene has CDR1 LNHNV and CDR2 YYDKDF (reference sequence). RNA, at roughly 0.45 to 1 ug, was reverse transcribed with random hexamers. The authors amplified TCR beta CDR3 across 54 Vbeta and 13 Jbeta using immunoSEQ multiplex PCR. One entry per CDR3 protein, called by TCRdb with MiXCR from the immunoSEQ multiplex PCR reads. This table holds 65,000 to 95,000 distinct CDR3 sequences, approximately 95% found once.

This receptor was identified in a human donor with Susac syndrome. Sequencing input: CD8+ T cells from PBMCs. The chain joins TRBV15 to TRBJ2-7; D call uncertain. The CDR3 is CATSRSRPALEQYF. The CDR3 DNA sequence: TGTGCCACCAGCAGGAGCCGCCCAGCATTAGAGCAGTACTTC.